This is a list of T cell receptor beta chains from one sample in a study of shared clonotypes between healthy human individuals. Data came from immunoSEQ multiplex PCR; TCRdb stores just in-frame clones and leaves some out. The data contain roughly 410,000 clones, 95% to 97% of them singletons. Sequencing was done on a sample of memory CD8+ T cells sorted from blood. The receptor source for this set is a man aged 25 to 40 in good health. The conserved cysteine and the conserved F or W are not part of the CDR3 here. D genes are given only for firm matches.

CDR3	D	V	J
ASSFPRLAREQY	TRBD2	TRBV28	TRBJ2-7
ASSQVEGRGNTEAF	NA	TRBV4-1	TRBJ1-1
ASNLRTGNYGYT	TRBD1	TRBV9	TRBJ1-2
ASSSRLDGYT	NA	TRBV19	TRBJ1-2
ASSSTLTNTGELF	NA	TRBV27	TRBJ2-2
ASSVDGTYSNQPQH	NA	TRBV28	TRBJ1-5
ASSDFGFWGAGGFDEQF	TRBD2	TRBV2	TRBJ2-1
ASSVHQGQPNTGELF	TRBD1	TRBV9	TRBJ2-2
SAPDRGGYT	TRBD1	TRBV20-1	TRBJ1-2
ASSSQGVAYGYT	TRBD1	TRBV19	TRBJ1-2
ASRDSPEEKLF	NA	TRBV5-1	TRBJ1-4
ASSGPYNEQF	NA	TRBV2	TRBJ2-1
ASSIMAGGTEAF	NA	TRBV19	TRBJ1-1
ASLFRGNQPQH	NA	TRBV25-1	TRBJ1-5